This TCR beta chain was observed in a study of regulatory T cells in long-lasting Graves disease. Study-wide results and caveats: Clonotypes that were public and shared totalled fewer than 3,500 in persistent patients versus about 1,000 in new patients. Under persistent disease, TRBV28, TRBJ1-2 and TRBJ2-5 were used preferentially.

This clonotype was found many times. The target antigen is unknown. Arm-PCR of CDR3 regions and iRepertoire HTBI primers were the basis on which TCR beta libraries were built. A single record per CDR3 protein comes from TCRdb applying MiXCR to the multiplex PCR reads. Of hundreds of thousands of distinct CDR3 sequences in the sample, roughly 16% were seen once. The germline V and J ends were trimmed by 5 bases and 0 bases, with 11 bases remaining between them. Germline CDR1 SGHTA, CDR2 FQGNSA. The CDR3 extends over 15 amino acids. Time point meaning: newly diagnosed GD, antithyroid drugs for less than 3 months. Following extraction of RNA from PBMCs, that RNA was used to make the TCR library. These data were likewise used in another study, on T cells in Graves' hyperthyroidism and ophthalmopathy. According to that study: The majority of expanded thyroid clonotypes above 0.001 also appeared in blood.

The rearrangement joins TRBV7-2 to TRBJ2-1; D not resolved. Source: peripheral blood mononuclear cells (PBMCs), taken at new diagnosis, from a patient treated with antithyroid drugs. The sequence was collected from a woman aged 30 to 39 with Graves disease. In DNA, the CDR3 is TGTGCCAGCAGCCCAGCGAGGAGCTCCTACAATGAGCAGTTCTTC. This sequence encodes CASSPARSSYNEQFF.